These 32 T cell receptor beta chains share one sample of origin, sequenced in a study of cytomegalovirus exposure and HLA in healthy donors. Primers for the PCR totalled 60 Vbeta and 13 Jbeta. Method: immunoSEQ multiplex PCR; TCRdb's copy keeps in-frame clones and lacks some. The sample contains 130,000 to 150,000 clones, 70% to 85% of which appear only once. The sequenced sample was PBMCs. The receptors originated from a woman aged 55-69 years in good health and CMV-seropositive.

This chain uses TRBV27 with TRBJ1-4; D perhaps matches TRBD1 (5 bases). The ends were cut back, 3 bases at V and 8 bases at J, with 16 bases in the middle. This CDR3 spans 15 amino acids. The V gene's germline CDR1 is MNHEY and CDR2 SMNVEV (reference sequence). The CDR3 sequence: CASSFYGARDEKLFF. In nucleotides, the CDR3 is TGTGCCAGCAGTTTCTACGGGGCGCGGGACGAAAAACTGTTTTTT.

The V gene is TRBV6-6, the J gene TRBJ1-1, with D uncertain. This CDR3 has 14 amino acids. The germline V and J ends were trimmed by 7 bases and 5 bases, with 17 bases remaining between them. Germline values: CDR1 MNHNY, CDR2 SVGAGI (reference sequence). The DNA of the CDR3 is TGTGCCAGCATTCCCAATTTAAGGCGGACTGAAGCTTTCTTT. This translates into CASIPNLRRTEAFF.

Remarks on this clone: Other DNA sequences in the sample encode the same CDR3. J is TRBJ1-1 and V is TRBV19; maybe TRBD1 (5 bases). Germline CDR1 LNHDA, CDR2 SQIVND (reference sequence). The CDR3 has 13 amino acids. The V and J ends lost 3 bases and 6 bases respectively, with 11 bases between them. CDR3 DNA: TGTGCCAGTAGTATCCCAGGGACTTCTGAAGCTTTCTTT. Its translation: CASSIPGTSEAFF.

The rearrangement links TRBV27 to TRBJ2-7; 13 positions agree with TRBD2. The length of the CDR3 is 15 residues. Trimming at V came to 4 bases and at J to 3 bases, leaving 3 bases not matched to a gene. Germline loops: CDR1 MNHEY, CDR2 SMNVEV (reference sequence). The CDR3 loop is CASSSGLAGNYEQYF. CDR3 nucleotide sequence: TGTGCCAGCAGTTCGGGACTAGCGGGAAACTACGAGCAGTACTTC.

The DNA for the CDR3 is TGTGCCAGCTCACCGTCGCCGTACAGGGGGCAGGACACTGAAGCTTTCTTT. The encoded protein is CASSPSPYRGQDTEAFF. The chain employs TRBV18 and TRBJ1-1, with 9 nucleotides matching TRBD1. Germline CDR1 is KGHSH and CDR2 is LQKENI. After removal of 3 bases from V and 3 bases from J, the junction contained 11 bases not matched to a gene. The CDR3 contains 17 residues.

The V and J genes are TRBV5-4 and TRBJ2-3, with TRBD2 identical over 7 bases. Looked up from germline, CDR1 is SGHNT and CDR2 is YYREEE (reference sequence). The CDR3 consists of 15 residues. Trimming took 4 bases from V and 6 from J; bases not matched to a gene: 11. The CDR3 spells CASSIKRERPDTQYF. The CDR3 coding sequence is TGTGCCAGCAGCATTAAGCGGGAACGTCCGGATACGCAGTATTTT.

V and J are TRBV28 and TRBJ1-5; 10 nucleotides agree with TRBD1. The CDR3 sequence is 16 residues long. V was pared by 5 bases and J by 3 bases, with 7 bases of the junction left unmatched. Germline lookup yields CDR1 MDHEN and CDR2 SYDVKM. The CDR3: CASSPRTGGLNQPQHF. In DNA form, the CDR3 reads TGTGCCAGCAGTCCGCGGACAGGGGGACTCAATCAGCCCCAGCATTTT.

The chain links TRBV15 to TRBJ1-2; 7 bases map to TRBD1. The CDR3 spans 14 residues. With V trimmed by 1 base and J by 4 bases, 3 bases remained unmatched. The germline gives CDR1 LNHNV, CDR2 YYDKDF (reference sequence). The CDR3 here is CATSRGGDSYGYTF. In DNA form, the CDR3 reads TGTGCCACCAGCAGAGGGGGGGACAGCTATGGCTACACCTTC. Variable domain in full (rest from reference TRBV15 and TRBJ1-2): DAMVIQNPRYQVTQFGKPVTLSCSQTLNHNVMYWYQQKSSQAPKLLFHYYDKDFNNEADTPDNFQSRRPNTSFCFLDIRSPGLGDTAMYLCATSRGGDSYGYTFGSGTRLTVV.

The chain carries TRBV4-3 and TRBJ2-2; tentatively, D is TRBD2 (6 bases). Trimming removed 2 bases from V and 1 base from J, with 14 bases in between. CDR3 length: 17 residues. Germline V gives CDR1 LGHNA, CDR2 YSLEER. The CDR3 nucleotides are TGCGCCAGCAGCCAACCGACGGGGACTGAGAACACCGGGGAGCTGTTTTTT. This sequence encodes CASSQPTGTENTGELFF.

The chain carries TRBV28 and TRBJ2-7; 9 nucleotides agree with TRBD2. Germline CDR1 and CDR2: MDHEN and SYDVKM. The CDR3 spans 14 residues. The J segment lost 3 bases and the V segment lost 7 bases, leaving 7 bases of the junction unmatched. CDR3 in amino acids: CASTVTSGDYEQYF. The DNA of the CDR3 is TGTGCCAGCACCGTGACTAGCGGAGACTACGAGCAGTACTTC. The whole variable domain, filled in from reference TRBV28 and TRBJ2-7, reads DVKVTQSSRYLVKRTGEKVFLECVQDMDHENMFWYRQDPGLGLRLIYFSYDVKMKEKGDIPEGYSVSREKKERFSLILESASTNQTSMYLCASTVTSGDYEQYFGPGTRLTVT.

This clone was observed a single time. The genes are TRBV2 and TRBJ1-2; the D gene is possibly TRBD1 (5 bases). The CDR3 spans 13 residues. The germline CDR1 and CDR2 sequences are SNHLY and FYNNEI. Trimming shortened V by 8 bases and J by 8 bases, and 18 bases separated the two germline ends. CDR3 sequence (DNA): TGTGCCAGCTCAGGGTTTGTAGATAGGGGCTACACCTTC. This codes for CASSGFVDRGYTF. The entire variable domain, with the rest obtained from reference TRBV2 and TRBJ1-2, is as follows: EPEVTQTPSHQVTQMGQEVILRCVPISNHLYFYWYRQILGQKVEFLVSFYNNEISEKSEIFDDQFSVERPDGSNFTLKIRSTKLEDSAMYFCASSGFVDRGYTFGSGTRLTVV.

The rearrangement joins TRBV5-6 to TRBJ2-1; 8 nucleotides match TRBD2. Germline V gene lookup returns CDR1 SGHDT and CDR2 YYEEEE. The V and J ends lost 5 bases and 9 bases, in that order; junction bases with no gene match: 10. The CDR3 has 14 amino acids. Here the CDR3 reads CASRAGGIHVEQFF. Here the CDR3 DNA reads TGTGCCAGCAGGGCGGGAGGCATCCACGTTGAGCAGTTCTTC.

This chain uses TRBV7-3 with TRBJ1-5; tentative D call: TRBD1 (6 bases). Germline-derived CDR1 and CDR2 are SGHTA and FQGTGA. The CDR3 is 18 residues long. V dropped 1 base and J dropped 2 bases, with 18 bases sitting between them. The CDR3 reads CASSLSPDRWGRNQPQHF. Here the CDR3 DNA reads TGTGCCAGCAGCTTAAGTCCCGACAGGTGGGGCCGCAATCAGCCCCAGCATTTT.

This chain links TRBV6-1 with TRBJ2-7; TRBD1 aligns across 10 bases. CDR3 length: 15 amino acids. CDR1 and CDR2 from the germline V gene are MNHNS and SASEGT. V dropped 2 bases and J dropped 5; count of bases not matched to a gene: 6. The CDR3 here is CASSERRDRGNEQYF. CDR3 coding DNA: TGTGCCAGCAGTGAACGACGGGACAGGGGAAACGAGCAGTACTTC.

The chain combines TRBV11-2 with TRBJ2-3, with TRBD2 matching over 8 bases. The CDR3 contains 16 residues. The germline CDR1 and CDR2 sequences are SGHAT and FQNNGV. Trimming cost V 7 bases and J 2 bases; bases outside gene matches: 11. The CDR3 is CASTRGSGKNTDTQYF. CDR3 bases: TGTGCCAGCACCCGGGGTAGCGGGAAGAACACAGATACGCAGTATTTT. Variable domain in full (rest from reference TRBV11-2 and TRBJ2-3): EAGVAQSPRYKIIEKRQSVAFWCNPISGHATLYWYQQILGQGPKLLIQFQNNGVVDDSQLPKDRFSAERLKGVDSTLKIQPAKLEDSAVYLCASTRGSGKNTDTQYFGPGTRLTVL.

The chain joins TRBV28 to TRBJ2-1; D not resolved. V lost 2 bases and J 0 bases, leaving 8 bases between the germline ends. This CDR3 is built from 15 residues. Germline V gene sequence: CDR1 MDHEN, CDR2 SYDVKM. CDR3 nucleotide sequence: TGTGCCAGCAGTTTAGGCGGAAGCTCCTACAATGAGCAGTTCTTC. It yields the protein CASSLGGSSYNEQFF.

CDR3 DNA: TGCAGCGTTGAAGAGGTACCAGGGGTCGAGCAGTACTTC. Translated: CSVEEVPGVEQYF. This chain links TRBV29-1 with TRBJ2-7; possibly TRBD1 for D (6 bases). Trimming shortened V by 0 bases and J by 6 bases, and 12 bases separated the two germline ends. Per the germline V gene, CDR1 is SQVTM and CDR2 is ANQGSEA. The CDR3 totals 13 residues.

A few counts support this clone. The chain carries TRBV18 and TRBJ2-5; TRBD1 matches at 10 bases. Germline trimming cut 3 bases from V and 3 bases from J; bases unmatched to any gene: 4. This CDR3 has 15 residues. Germline values: CDR1 KGHSH, CDR2 LQKENI. The CDR3 DNA sequence: TGTGCCAGCTCACCCCGGGACAGGGGCGAAGAGACCCAGTACTTC. It translates to CASSPRDRGEETQYF.

The chain is built from TRBV7-2 and TRBJ1-5, with D perhaps TRBD1 (6 bases). V lost 5 bases and J 7 bases, leaving 12 bases between the germline ends. In germline, CDR1 is SGHTA, CDR2 FQGNSA. The CDR3 has 13 residues. The CDR3 sequence is CASSQGQRQPQHF. CDR3 DNA: TGTGCCAGCAGCCAGGGACAAAGGCAGCCCCAGCATTTT.

The chain links TRBV4-2 to TRBJ1-5; 9 nucleotides match TRBD1. This CDR3 region has 16 residues. The ends lost 4 bases at V and 0 bases at J; junction bases unmatched: 4. Germline lookup yields CDR1 LGHNA and CDR2 YNFKEQ. This CDR3 is CASSPQQGASNQPQHF. For the CDR3, the DNA is TGTGCCAGCAGCCCTCAACAGGGGGCTAGCAATCAGCCCCAGCATTTT.

This chain joins TRBV7-9 and TRBJ1-5, with 8 bases lining up with TRBD1. The germline V gene encodes CDR1 SEHNR and CDR2 FQNEAQ (reference sequence). V shed 5 bases, J shed 6 bases, and the junction held 6 bases outside the gene matches. The CDR3 contains 14 residues. CDR3 sequence (DNA): TGTGCCAGCAGCGGACAGGGTACTACTCAGCCCCAGCATTTT. Protein: CASSGQGTTQPQHF.

The V and J genes are TRBV19 and TRBJ2-1, with 9 positions matching TRBD1. CDR1 is LNHDA, CDR2 SQIVND, per germline (reference sequence). The CDR3 length is 15 residues. V was clipped by 5 bases and J by 6 bases; unmatched bases: 8. The chain's CDR3 is CASSLDRGTLNEQFF. The CDR3 region has the DNA TGTGCCAGTAGTCTCGACAGGGGGACACTCAATGAGCAGTTCTTC.

The genes are TRBV5-1 and TRBJ1-5, with TRBD1 matching 8 bases. The V gene's germline CDR1 is SGHRS and CDR2 YFSETQ. V trimming: 4 bases; J trimming: 4 bases; junction bases outside the gene matches: 4. This CDR3 contains 14 residues. The CDR3 sequence: CASSPGGRNQPQHF. The DNA of the CDR3 is TGCGCCAGCAGCCCAGGGGGCAGGAATCAGCCCCAGCATTTT.

This clone has only a few counts. The chain couples TRBV15 to TRBJ1-5; a possible D gene is TRBD1 (5 bases). The germline V gene has CDR1 LNHNV and CDR2 YYDKDF (reference sequence). The CDR3 has 15 amino acids. The germline V and J ends were trimmed by 1 base and 4 bases, with 11 bases remaining between them. The CDR3 reads CATSRGRQNNQPQHF. For the CDR3, the DNA is TGTGCCACCAGCAGAGGTCGACAGAATAATCAGCCCCAGCATTTT.

The V call is TRBV2, the J call TRBJ2-7; D is possibly TRBD1 (6 bases). Germline V gene lookup returns CDR1 SNHLY and CDR2 FYNNEI. This CDR3 is built from 17 residues. Deletions cut 4 bases from V and 1 base from J, with 20 bases between. The CDR3 sequence is CASSGGQTTKTSYEQYF. The DNA for the CDR3 is TGTGCCAGCAGTGGGGGGCAGACAACAAAGACTTCCTACGAGCAGTACTTC.

This clone was counted a few times. The chain employs TRBV4-3 and TRBJ2-7, with 10 bases lining up with TRBD2. CDR3 size: 16 residues. With 0 bases clipped from V and 3 bases from J, the junction kept 5 bases outside the gene matches. Germline lookup yields CDR1 LGHNA and CDR2 YSLEER. In nucleotides, the CDR3 is TGCGCCAGCAGCCAAGATCGAGTAGCGGGAGGCTACGAGCAGTACTTC. Encoded protein: CASSQDRVAGGYEQYF.

The rearrangement links TRBV21-1 to TRBJ1-1. TRBV21-1 corresponds to a pseudogene. This CDR3 has 15 amino acids. For the CDR3, the DNA is TGTGCCAGCTCGAAATGGGAGGGCATGAACACTGAAGCTTTCTTT. The encoded protein is CASSKWEGMNTEAFF.

This chain links TRBV11-2 with TRBJ1-2; perhaps TRBD1 as D (5 bases). With 1 base removed from V and 9 bases from J, the gap between germline ends came to 18 bases. The CDR3 is made up of 15 amino acids. CDR1 and CDR2 from the germline V gene are SGHAT and FQNNGV. The CDR3 loop is CASSLGGRQGMRYTF. In DNA form, the CDR3 reads TGTGCCAGCAGCTTAGGCGGTCGGCAGGGCATGCGCTACACCTTC.

This sequence joins TRBV30 and TRBJ2-5, with TRBD2 identical over 16 bases. V shed 7 bases and J 5 bases; nucleotides not matched to a gene: 7. Per the germline V gene, CDR1 is GTSNPN and CDR2 is SVGIG (reference sequence). This CDR3 spans 15 amino acids. This CDR3 is CASGLAGGLVETQYF. The DNA for the CDR3 is TGTGCCTCGGGACTAGCGGGGGGGCTAGTGGAGACCCAGTACTTC.

This rearrangement joins TRBV28 to TRBJ1-2; 10 bases agree with TRBD1. The CDR3 loop spans 13 amino acids. V shed 4 bases, J shed 9 bases, and the junction held 5 bases outside the gene matches. Germline CDR1 and CDR2: MDHEN and SYDVKM. CDR3 DNA: TGTGCCAGCAGTTCGGGACAGGGGTTTCGCTACACCTTC. This sequence encodes CASSSGQGFRYTF.

The chain combines TRBV29-1 with TRBJ1-2; 7 bases fit TRBD1. Germline V gene sequence: CDR1 SQVTM, CDR2 ANQGSEA. Trimming at V came to 6 bases and at J to 8 bases, leaving 9 bases not matched to a gene. CDR3 length: 12 residues. CDR3 sequence (DNA): TGCAGCGTGGACCAGGGGGAAAGCGGCTACACCTTC. Translated: CSVDQGESGYTF.

The chain has TRBV19 and TRBJ1-1; D might be TRBD1 (6 bases). Trimming removed 2 bases at V and 0 bases at J, with 10 bases between. CDR3 length: 15 residues. In germline, CDR1 is LNHDA, CDR2 SQIVND (reference sequence). The CDR3 loop reads CASSITEGVNTEAFF. The CDR3 bases are TGTGCCAGTAGTATAACTGAGGGGGTGAACACTGAAGCTTTCTTT. Full variable domain (missing parts from reference TRBV19 and TRBJ1-1): DGGITQSPKYLFRKEGQNVTLSCEQNLNHDAMYWYRQDPGQGLRLIYYSQIVNDFQKGDIAEGYSVSREKKESFPLTVTSAQKNPTAFYLCASSITEGVNTEAFFGQGTRLTVV.